This T cell receptor (beta chain) was profiled in a study of shared clonotypes between healthy human individuals. The naive CD8 fraction comprised CD45RO-negative cells positively selected for CCR7 and excluded terminally differentiated effector memory CD45RA+ cells. Replicate PCRs run on sorted subsets employed approximately 200 ng DNA, approximately 30,000 T cell genomes. Profiling relied on immunoSEQ multiplex PCR, and the TCRdb table lists in-frame clones only, not all of them. The data show more than 2 million clones, with about 95% seen just once and more than 0.95% held by the top ten. This CDR3 has 15 residues. The J segment lost 4 bases and the V segment lost 6 bases, leaving 9 bases of the junction unmatched. Per germline, CDR1 MNHNS and CDR2 SASEGT. This clone has just one count.

The rearrangement links TRBV6-1 to TRBJ2-7, with 10 nucleotides matching TRBD2. Source material: naive CD8+ T cells sorted from blood. The sequence was obtained from a man between 18 and 35 years old in good health. The CDR3 loop reads CASRDQREGLYEQYF. DNA for the CDR3: TGTGCCAGCAGGGACCAGCGGGAGGGTCTTTACGAGCAGTACTTC.